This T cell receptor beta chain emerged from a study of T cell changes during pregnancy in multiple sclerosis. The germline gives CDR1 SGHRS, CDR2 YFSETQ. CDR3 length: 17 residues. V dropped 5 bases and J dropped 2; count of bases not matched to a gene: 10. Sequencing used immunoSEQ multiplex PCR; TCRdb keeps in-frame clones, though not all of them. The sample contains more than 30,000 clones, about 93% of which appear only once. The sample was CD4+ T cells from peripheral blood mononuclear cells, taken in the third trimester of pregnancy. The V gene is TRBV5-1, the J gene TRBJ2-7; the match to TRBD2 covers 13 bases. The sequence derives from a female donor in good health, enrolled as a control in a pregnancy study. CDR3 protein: CASRQTSGGSETYEQYF. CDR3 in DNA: TGCGCCAGCAGACAGACTAGCGGGGGGTCTGAAACCTACGAGCAGTACTTC. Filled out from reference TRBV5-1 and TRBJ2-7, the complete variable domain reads KAGVTQTPRYLIKTRGQQVTLSCSPISGHRSVSWYQQTPGQGLQFLFEYFSETQRNKGNFPGRFSGRQFSNSRSEMNVSTLELGDSALYLCASRQTSGGSETYEQYFGPGTRLTVT.